This T cell receptor (beta chain) was found in a study of blood T cell repertoires in COVID-19. Overall study: PBMCs, B-cell-depleted T cells, or T cells were the source of the cDNA or gDNA that made up the material.

Germline lookup yields CDR1 SQVTM and CDR2 ANQGSEA. The germline V and J ends were trimmed by 8 bases and 8 bases, with 18 bases remaining between them. The CDR3 is 12 residues long. The method was immunoSEQ multiplex PCR; TCRdb's version includes in-frame clones alone and lacks a portion of them. This sample has a few hundred thousand clones, with 86% found just once. Sequencing used peripheral blood. This receptor was identified in an older woman with COVID-19, enrolled during active disease. The V gene is TRBV29-1, the J gene TRBJ1-2, with D tentatively TRBD1 (6 bases). CDR3 protein: CSSRGGARGYTF. The CDR3 DNA follows: TGCAGCTCGCGGGGGGGCGCAAGGGGCTACACCTTC.